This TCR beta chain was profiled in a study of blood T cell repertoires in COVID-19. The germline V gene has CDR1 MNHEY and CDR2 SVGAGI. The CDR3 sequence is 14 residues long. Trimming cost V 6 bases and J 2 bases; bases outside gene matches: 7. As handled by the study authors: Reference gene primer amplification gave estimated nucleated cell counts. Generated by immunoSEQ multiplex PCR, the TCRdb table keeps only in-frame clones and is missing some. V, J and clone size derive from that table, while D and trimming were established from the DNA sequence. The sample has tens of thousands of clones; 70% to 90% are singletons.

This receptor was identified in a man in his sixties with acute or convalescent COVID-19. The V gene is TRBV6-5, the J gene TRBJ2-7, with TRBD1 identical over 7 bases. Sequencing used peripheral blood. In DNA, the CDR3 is TGTGCCAGCAGCGGGACAGTCCCAACCTACGAGCAGTACTTC. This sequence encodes CASSGTVPTYEQYF.